The 21 T cell receptor beta chains listed next were all sequenced from one sample in a study of blood T cell repertoires in COVID-19. Sequenced by immunoSEQ multiplex PCR; TCRdb stores in-frame clones only, minus some. Among around 220,000 clones listed, around four fifths were seen once. Sequenced input: peripheral blood. The source is a man under 40 with active or convalescent COVID-19.

For the CDR3, the DNA is TGTGCCAGTAGTCCCCCCGGACAGGGCGGGAATGGCTACACCTTC. Protein product: CASSPPGQGGNGYTF. The chain employs TRBV19 and TRBJ1-2; 8 nucleotides agree with TRBD1. CDR3 size: 15 residues. Germline assignment: CDR1 LNHDA and CDR2 SQIVND (reference sequence). With 5 bases clipped from V and 6 bases from J, the junction kept 11 bases outside the gene matches.

The chain links TRBV7-2 to TRBJ1-1, with TRBD1 as a possible D gene (6 bases). The germline V gene has CDR1 SGHTA and CDR2 FQGNSA. The CDR3 has 13 amino acids. Trimming pared 6 bases from V and 1 base from J, leaving 9 bases between. CDR3: CASSGGQNTEAFF. In DNA, the CDR3 is TGTGCCAGCAGTGGGGGACAGAACACTGAAGCTTTCTTT.

A single count supports this clone. This chain connects TRBV30 to TRBJ1-5; 7 bases match TRBD1. The CDR3 runs to 13 residues. V lost 1 base to trimming and J lost 5 bases; unmatched junction nucleotides: 2. Germline V gives CDR1 GTSNPN, CDR2 SVGIG (reference sequence). CDR3 region: CAWSGTGDQPQHF. DNA of the CDR3: TGTGCCTGGAGTGGGACAGGAGATCAGCCCCAGCATTTT.

The chain links TRBV4-3 to TRBJ2-3; 10 nucleotides align to TRBD2. Trimming at V came to 5 bases and at J to 2 bases, leaving 7 bases not matched to a gene. The CDR3 length is 16 residues. From germline, CDR1 is LGHNA and CDR2 YSLEER. CDR3 loop: CASSILAGALTDTQYF. The CDR3 DNA follows: TGCGCCAGCAGCATCCTAGCGGGGGCCCTCACAGATACGCAGTATTTT.

The chain uses TRBV12-3 or TRBV12-4 and TRBJ2-7, with TRBD1 matching over 12 bases. CDR3 length equals 13 residues. V lost 10 bases to trimming and J lost 2 bases; unmatched junction nucleotides: 3. Here the CDR3 DNA reads TGTGCCACCGGGACAGGGGGCCCCTACGAGCAGTACTTC. As protein: CATGTGGPYEQYF.

This chain links TRBV7-2 with TRBJ1-1; D perhaps matches TRBD1 (6 bases). In germline, CDR1 is SGHTA, CDR2 FQGNSA. Trimming left V 2 bases short and J 0 bases short, with 7 bases between. This CDR3 is built from 14 residues. The CDR3 DNA reads TGTGCCAGCAGCTTATCAGGGGTGAACACTGAAGCTTTCTTT. Translation: CASSLSGVNTEAFF.

This sequence joins TRBV7-9 and TRBJ1-1, with D possibly matching TRBD1 (5 bases). Trimming removed 3 bases at V and 2 bases at J, with 7 bases between. The germline CDR1 and CDR2 sequences are SEHNR and FQNEAQ (reference sequence). This CDR3 is built from 13 residues. The CDR3 bases are TGTGCCAGCAGCTTCGGACACAACACTGAAGCTTTCTTT. Amino acid sequence: CASSFGHNTEAFF. Combining the CDR3 with reference TRBV7-9 and TRBJ1-1 gives the whole variable domain DTGVSQNPRHKITKRGQNVTFRCDPISEHNRLYWYRQTLGQGPEFLTYFQNEAQLEKSRLLSDRFSAERPKGSFSTLEIQRTEQGDSAMYLCASSFGHNTEAFFGQGTRLTVV.

The chain couples TRBV2 to TRBJ1-5, with a weak D call TRBD1 (5 bases). This CDR3 region has 14 residues. The germline gives CDR1 SNHLY, CDR2 FYNNEI. The V end was cut by 9 bases, the J end by 7 bases, with 19 bases between. The CDR3 DNA is TGTGCCAGTCAGGTAGGGCAGGGAGGACAGCCCCAGCATTTT. As protein: CASQVGQGGQPQHF.

The chain is built from TRBV10-2 and TRBJ2-3; 8 bases align to TRBD1. V lost 7 bases and J lost 5; bases outside the gene matches: 8. CDR1 and CDR2 (germline): WSHSY, SAAADI. CDR3 size: 14 residues. The chain's CDR3 is CASKGQGRGDTQYF. CDR3 nucleotide sequence: TGCGCCAGCAAAGGACAGGGCCGAGGAGATACGCAGTATTTT.

This clone was counted once. One end of the junction does not line up with germline, which may come from a read error. The chain is built from TRBV5-6 and TRBJ2-2, with 8 bases identical to TRBD1. The V gene's germline CDR1 is SGHDT and CDR2 YYEEEE. There are 15 residues in the CDR3. The CDR3 bases are TGTGCCAGCAGGTTGGGCAGGGGGCTCTACGGGGAGCTGTTTTTT. It yields the protein CASRLGRGLYGELFF.

This clone has only one observation. V usage is TRBV5-1 and J usage is TRBJ2-1; D is unclear. Germline V CDR1 and CDR2: SGHRS, YFSETQ. CDR3 length equals 14 residues. V lost 3 bases and J 6 bases, leaving 13 bases between the germline ends. The CDR3 DNA reads TGCGCCAGCAGCTCTGCGTCGACGGGCAATGAGCAGTTCTTC. Translation gives CASSSASTGNEQFF.

In DNA form, the CDR3 reads TGTGCCACCCACACCCGGCGGACACACGGTTGGGGAGATACGCAGTATTTT. Amino acids: CATHTRRTHGWGDTQYF. V is TRBV28 and J is TRBJ2-3; weak D call: TRBD1 (5 bases). Germline V gives CDR1 MDHEN, CDR2 SYDVKM. This CDR3 spans 17 amino acids. Trimming removed 10 bases at V and 5 bases at J, with 28 bases between.

The CDR3 nucleotides are TGTGCCAGCAGTCCCGGGACAGGGGCTCACTATGGCTACACCTTC. Amino acids: CASSPGTGAHYGYTF. The V call is TRBV28, the J call TRBJ1-2; TRBD1 aligns across 10 bases. J lost 3 bases, V lost 5 bases, and 6 bases had no gene match. CDR1 and CDR2 from the germline V gene are MDHEN and SYDVKM. This CDR3 spans 15 amino acids.

With regard to this clone: Relative to the germline gene, one junction end is altered; a read error may explain this. This chain joins TRBV9 and TRBJ2-1; TRBD2 matches at 15 bases. Per germline, CDR1 SGDLS and CDR2 YYNGEE. CDR3 length: 16 residues. The CDR3 DNA reads TGTGCCCGCAGCGTAGGGACTAGCGGGGGGCAGAGTGAGCAGTTCTTC. It codes for CARSVGTSGGQSEQFF.

There are a few counts of this clone. The chain has TRBV6-5 and TRBJ1-2; D might be TRBD1 (6 bases). Per germline, CDR1 MNHEY and CDR2 SVGAGI. The ends were cut back, 6 bases at V and 5 bases at J, with 19 bases in the middle. This CDR3 comprises 15 residues. In DNA, the CDR3 is TGTGCCAGCAGGGATATACAGGGACGGGGATATGGCTACACCTTC. This translates into CASRDIQGRGYGYTF.

The genes are TRBV6-2 or TRBV6-3 and TRBJ2-7; TRBD2 agrees at 9 bases. This CDR3 is 16 amino acids long. The trim removed 0 bases at V and 0 bases at J, leaving 3 bases unmatched. Germline V gives CDR1 MNHEY, CDR2 SVGEGT. The CDR3 bases are TGTGCCAGCAGTTACTCGTATAGCGGGAGCTCCTACGAGCAGTACTTC. It specifies CASSYSYSGSSYEQYF.

V gene TRBV6-5 combines with J gene TRBJ1-2; 11 bases are shared with TRBD1. Germline-derived CDR1 and CDR2 are MNHEY and SVGAGI. V shed 6 bases, J shed 7 bases, and the junction held 1 base outside the gene matches. The CDR3 runs 12 residues. Here the CDR3 DNA reads TGTGCCAGCAGGGACAGGGGGCTTGGCTACACCTTC. Its translation is CASRDRGLGYTF.

CDR3 region: CSVWGEGTQYF. The CDR3 region has the DNA TGCAGCGTTTGGGGGGAAGGGACCCAGTACTTC. J is TRBJ2-5 and V is TRBV29-1; tentatively, D is TRBD2 (6 bases). This CDR3 is 11 amino acids long. The germline V gene encodes CDR1 SQVTM and CDR2 ANQGSEA. Trimming left V 5 bases short and J 7 bases short, with 11 bases between.

J is TRBJ1-4 and V is TRBV25-1; D not resolved. V was cut by 5 bases and J by 8 bases, with 12 bases left in between. Germline V lookup: CDR1 MGHDK, CDR2 SYGVNS. This CDR3 is 13 amino acids long. CDR3 loop: CASSYRENEKLFF. The CDR3 nucleotides read TGTGCCAGCAGTTACCGGGAGAACGAAAAACTGTTTTTT.

This CDR3 is CASRPTGSNQPQHF. CDR3 sequence (DNA): TGTGCCAGCAGACCAACAGGTAGCAATCAGCCCCAGCATTTT. The rearrangement joins TRBV7-2 to TRBJ1-5; a possible D gene is TRBD1 (5 bases). V shed 6 bases and J shed 0 bases, with 9 bases lying between them. The CDR3 spans 14 residues. Germline V gene sequence: CDR1 SGHTA, CDR2 FQGNSA. Full variable domain (missing parts from reference TRBV7-2 and TRBJ1-5): GAGVSQSPSNKVTEKGKDVELRCDPISGHTALYWYRQSLGQGLEFLIYFQGNSAPDKSGLPSDRFSAERTGGSVSTLTIQRTQQEDSAVYLCASRPTGSNQPQHFGDGTRLSIL.

As concerns this clone: The sample holds other DNA sequences that translate to the same CDR3. The chain is built from TRBV28 and TRBJ1-5; D may be TRBD1 (6 bases). Germline V gene lookup returns CDR1 MDHEN and CDR2 SYDVKM. The CDR3 has 14 amino acids. Trimming pared 2 bases from V and 3 bases from J, leaving 8 bases between. The CDR3 DNA is TGTGCCAGCAGTTTAGGGGGCTCCAATCAGCCCCAGCATTTT. Its protein is CASSLGGSNQPQHF.